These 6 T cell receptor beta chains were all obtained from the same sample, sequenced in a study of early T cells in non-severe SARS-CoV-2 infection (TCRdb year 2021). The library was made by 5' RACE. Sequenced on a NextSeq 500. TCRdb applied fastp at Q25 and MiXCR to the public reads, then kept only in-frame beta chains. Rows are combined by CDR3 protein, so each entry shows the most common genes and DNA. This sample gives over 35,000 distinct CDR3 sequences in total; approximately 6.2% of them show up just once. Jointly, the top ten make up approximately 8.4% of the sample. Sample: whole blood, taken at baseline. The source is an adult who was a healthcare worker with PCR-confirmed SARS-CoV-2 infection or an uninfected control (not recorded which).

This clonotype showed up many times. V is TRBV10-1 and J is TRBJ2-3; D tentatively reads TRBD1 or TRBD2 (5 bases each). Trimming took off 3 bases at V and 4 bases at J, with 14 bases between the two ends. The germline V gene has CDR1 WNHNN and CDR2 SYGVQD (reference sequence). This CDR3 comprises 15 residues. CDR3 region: CASSEGGGDPDTQYF. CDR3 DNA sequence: TGCGCCAGCAGTGAAGGAGGTGGGGACCCAGATACGCAGTATTTT.

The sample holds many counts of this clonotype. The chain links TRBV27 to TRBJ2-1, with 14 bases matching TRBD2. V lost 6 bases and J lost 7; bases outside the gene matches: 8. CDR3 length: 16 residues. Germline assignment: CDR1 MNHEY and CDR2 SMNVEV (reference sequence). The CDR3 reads CASRRQGLAGVNEQFF. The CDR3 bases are TGTGCCAGCAGACGCCAGGGACTAGCGGGGGTGAATGAGCAGTTCTTC.

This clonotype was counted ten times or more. CDR3 residues: CAWSADTIITDTQYF. CDR3 in DNA: TGTGCCTGGAGTGCCGACACGATTATCACAGATACGCAGTATTTT. The chain recombines TRBV30 with TRBJ2-3, with D unclear. Trimming stripped 1 base from V and 2 bases from J, with 13 bases between. Germline V gene sequence: CDR1 GTSNPN, CDR2 SVGIG (reference sequence). CDR3 length equals 15 residues.

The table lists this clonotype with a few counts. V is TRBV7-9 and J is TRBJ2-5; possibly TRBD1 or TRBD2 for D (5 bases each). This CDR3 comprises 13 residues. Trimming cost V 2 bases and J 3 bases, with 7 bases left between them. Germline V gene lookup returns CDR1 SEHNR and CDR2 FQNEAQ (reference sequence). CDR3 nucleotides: TGTGCCAGCAGCTTACAGGGAGAAGAGACCCAGTACTTC. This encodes CASSLQGEETQYF.

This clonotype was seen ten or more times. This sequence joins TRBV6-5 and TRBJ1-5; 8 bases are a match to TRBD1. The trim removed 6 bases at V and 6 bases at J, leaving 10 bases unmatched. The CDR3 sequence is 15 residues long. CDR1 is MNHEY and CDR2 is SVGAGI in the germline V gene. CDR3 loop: CASSPRQGQGQPQHF. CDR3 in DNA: TGTGCCAGCAGCCCCAGACAGGGGCAAGGTCAGCCCCAGCATTTT.

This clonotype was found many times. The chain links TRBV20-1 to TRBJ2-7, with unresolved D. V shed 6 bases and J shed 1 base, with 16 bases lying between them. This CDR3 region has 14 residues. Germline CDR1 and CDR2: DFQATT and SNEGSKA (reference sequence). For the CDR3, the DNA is TGCAGTGCAGATGACAACCCATCTTCCTACGAGCAGTACTTC. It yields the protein CSADDNPSSYEQYF.